The 28 T cell receptor beta chains reported below all come from one sample, sequenced in a study of T cells in Graves' hyperthyroidism and ophthalmopathy. RNA transcripts gave rise to amplified TCR beta CDR3 regions. Using the HTBI primer set, a first-round RT-PCR was run on the TCR CDR3. In TCRdb, the multiplex PCR reads were re-called with MiXCR into one record per CDR3 protein. The data contain some 350,000 distinct CDR3 sequences, about 13% of them singletons. Sample: blood. The receptors were sampled from a woman in her thirties or forties with Graves' ophthalmopathy.

This clonotype showed up just a few times. The chain combines TRBV30 with TRBJ1-1; 7 bases fit TRBD1. This CDR3 region has 15 residues. The germline CDR1 and CDR2 sequences are GTSNPN and SVGIG (reference sequence). V lost 2 bases to trimming and J lost 5 bases; unmatched junction nucleotides: 11. The CDR3 DNA sequence: TGTGCCTGGAGTTTTCCGAGACAGGGTAAAACTGAAGCTTTCTTT. The encoded protein is CAWSFPRQGKTEAFF.

This clonotype was detected ten times or more. This rearrangement joins TRBV20-1 to TRBJ1-5; D gene unclear. The germline V and J ends were trimmed by 2 bases and 0 bases, with 14 bases remaining between them. The CDR3 runs to 16 residues. CDR1 is DFQATT and CDR2 is SNEGSKA in the germline V gene (reference sequence). CDR3 loop: CSARWGRGLSNQPQHF. The CDR3 DNA is TGCAGTGCTAGATGGGGTCGAGGGCTTAGCAATCAGCCCCAGCATTTT.

This chain links TRBV7-8 with TRBJ1-2, with a tentative D call TRBD1 (6 bases). CDR3 length: 15 amino acids. Germline loops: CDR1 SGHVS, CDR2 FQNEAQ. V shed 0 bases and J shed 4 bases, with 12 bases lying between them. CDR3 amino acids: CASSLAQGSGYGYTF. As DNA, the CDR3 is TGTGCCAGCAGCTTAGCACAGGGTTCCGGCTATGGCTACACCTTC.

This clonotype has just a few counts. The J gene is TRBJ1-2, the V gene TRBV6-1, with D uncertain. V lost 7 bases, J lost 10 bases, and 19 bases lay in between. Per germline, CDR1 MNHNS and CDR2 SASEGT. This CDR3 comprises 13 residues. This CDR3 reads CASTLLGFGYYTF. CDR3 DNA sequence: TGTGCCAGCACCCTACTGGGGTTCGGCTACTACACCTTC.

In this sample, this clonotype turned up many times. The chain has TRBV11-2 and TRBJ1-1; possible D gene TRBD1, 6 bases. Germline loops: CDR1 SGHAT, CDR2 FQNNGV. This CDR3 comprises 15 residues. The germline V and J ends were trimmed by 3 bases and 3 bases, with 14 bases remaining between them. CDR3 coding DNA: TGTGCCAGCAGCTTGGGGGCAGGGGCGGACACTGAAGCTTTCTTT. Translating gives CASSLGAGADTEAFF.

Many counts were recorded for this clonotype. The chain recombines TRBV3-1 with TRBJ2-3, with D hard to call. The V and J ends lost 5 bases and 0 bases respectively, with 3 bases between them. CDR1 LGHDT and CDR2 YNNKEL come from the germline V gene (reference sequence). This CDR3 is 12 amino acids long. The CDR3 sequence is CASSDSTDTQYF. The CDR3 bases are TGTGCCAGCAGCGACAGCACAGATACGCAGTATTTT.

V usage is TRBV27 and J usage is TRBJ2-7, with D possibly being TRBD2 (5 bases). CDR3 length: 14 residues. Trimming removed 5 bases at V and 7 bases at J, with 18 bases between. The V gene's germline CDR1 is MNHEY and CDR2 SMNVEV (reference sequence). CDR3 DNA sequence: TGTGCCAGCAGTCCAAGGGCGTCAGGCGGGGAGCAGTACTTC. Residues: CASSPRASGGEQYF.

This clonotype showed up just a few times. The CDR3 DNA follows: TGCGCCAGCAGCCAGGGGGCTAGGGCGGACACTGAAGCTTTCTTT. Encoded protein: CASSQGARADTEAFF. The chain recombines TRBV5-1 with TRBJ1-1, with 8 bases fitting TRBD1. Germline CDR1 is SGHRS and CDR2 is YFSETQ. CDR3 size: 15 residues. V lost 4 bases to trimming and J lost 3 bases; unmatched junction nucleotides: 8.

This clonotype has a count of ten or more. This rearrangement joins TRBV5-1 to TRBJ1-1; D call uncertain. The germline gives CDR1 SGHRS, CDR2 YFSETQ. This CDR3 spans 15 amino acids. V dropped 0 bases and J dropped 0 bases, with 9 bases sitting between them. The CDR3 DNA is TGCGCCAGCAGCTTGGTGGGGTCCGTGAACACTGAAGCTTTCTTT. It codes for CASSLVGSVNTEAFF.

This clonotype was observed a few times. The chain carries TRBV19 and TRBJ1-1; D not resolved. With 7 bases removed from V and 7 bases from J, the gap between germline ends came to 16 bases. CDR1 is LNHDA, CDR2 SQIVND, per germline (reference sequence). The CDR3 is 13 amino acids. In DNA, the CDR3 is TGTGCCAGTAATATTGGGGTCTCGCATGAAGCTTTCTTT. This sequence encodes CASNIGVSHEAFF.

The V call is TRBV11-2, the J call TRBJ2-3; 14 nucleotides align to TRBD2. V lost 5 bases and J lost 4; bases outside the gene matches: 5. Germline V gene sequence: CDR1 SGHAT, CDR2 FQNNGV. This CDR3 is 16 amino acids long. In DNA, the CDR3 is TGTGCCAGCAGCCCCGGGACTAGCGGGAGCCCAGATACGCAGTATTTT. It encodes CASSPGTSGSPDTQYF. Drawing the rest from reference TRBV11-2 and TRBJ2-3, the complete variable domain is EAGVAQSPRYKIIEKRQSVAFWCNPISGHATLYWYQQILGQGPKLLIQFQNNGVVDDSQLPKDRFSAERLKGVDSTLKIQPAKLEDSAVYLCASSPGTSGSPDTQYFGPGTRLTVL.

The chain uses TRBV20-1 and TRBJ1-4, with 7 bases identical to TRBD1. V lost 6 bases to trimming and J lost 3 bases; unmatched junction nucleotides: 22. Germline assignment: CDR1 DFQATT and CDR2 SNEGSKA (reference sequence). The CDR3 sequence is 19 residues long. Here the CDR3 DNA reads TGCAGTGCACCGAGCCGACAGGGTGATGCTACCTTGTCTAATGAAAAACTGTTTTTT. Its protein product is CSAPSRQGDATLSNEKLFF.

This clonotype was seen many times. This chain connects TRBV12-3 or TRBV12-4 to TRBJ1-1; TRBD1 is a possible D gene (5 bases). CDR3 length: 11 residues. Between the trimmed V and J ends, which lost 7 bases and 10 bases, there was a span of 13 bases. In DNA, the CDR3 is TGTGCCAGCAATGGACTTCAGGGAGCTTTCTTT. This encodes CASNGLQGAFF.

In this sample, this clonotype turned up once. V is TRBV19 and J is TRBJ2-1; TRBD2 matches 8 bases. Germline trimming cut 5 bases from V and 13 bases from J; bases unmatched to any gene: 10. Germline V lookup: CDR1 LNHDA, CDR2 SQIVND (reference sequence). CDR3 size: 13 residues. Here the CDR3 DNA reads TGTGCCAGTAGTGGGACTAGTACCCAAACTCAGTTCTTC. Residues: CASSGTSTQTQFF.

This clonotype was seen a handful of times. The gene calls are TRBV7-2 and TRBJ2-7, with TRBD2 as a possible D gene (5 bases). This CDR3 has 13 residues. With 3 bases removed from V and 6 bases from J, the gap between germline ends came to 12 bases. Germline assignment: CDR1 SGHTA and CDR2 FQGNSA. The DNA of the CDR3 is TGTGCCAGCAGCTTCCCCGGACTTCCCGAGCAGTACTTC. Protein: CASSFPGLPEQYF.

There are many counts of this clonotype. The chain has TRBV2 and TRBJ2-1, with 13 bases fitting TRBD2. The trim removed 8 bases at V and 6 bases at J, leaving 16 bases unmatched. The CDR3 covers 18 residues. Germline-derived CDR1 and CDR2 are SNHLY and FYNNEI. The CDR3 DNA is TGTGCCAGCGGCGATCTTGATGGACTAGCGGGAGAGTTCAATGAGCAGTTCTTC. Protein product: CASGDLDGLAGEFNEQFF.

This clonotype showed up many times. V is TRBV5-1 and J is TRBJ1-2, with a weak D call TRBD1 (6 bases). This CDR3 comprises 12 residues. CDR1 SGHRS and CDR2 YFSETQ come from the germline V gene. The V end lost 2 bases, the J end lost 8 bases, and 10 bases lay between the germline ends. CDR3: CASSFQGPGYTF. The CDR3 DNA follows: TGCGCCAGCAGCTTCCAGGGGCCCGGCTACACCTTC.

This chain connects TRBV9 to TRBJ2-3, with 9 bases matching TRBD2. V shed 3 bases, J shed 5 bases, and the junction held 10 bases outside the gene matches. The germline V gene encodes CDR1 SGDLS and CDR2 YYNGEE. The CDR3 runs 16 residues. CDR3: CASSALWGSGRDTQYF. The CDR3 DNA follows: TGTGCCAGCAGCGCCCTGTGGGGTAGCGGGAGAGATACGCAGTATTTT.

The gene calls are TRBV30 and TRBJ1-4; a weak D match, TRBD1 (5 bases). Germline loops: CDR1 GTSNPN, CDR2 SVGIG (reference sequence). With 1 base removed from V and 5 bases from J, the gap between germline ends came to 8 bases. The CDR3 runs to 13 residues. Here the CDR3 reads CAWSAGLNEKLFF. The CDR3 DNA follows: TGTGCCTGGAGTGCGGGGCTCAATGAAAAACTGTTTTTT.

This clonotype was recorded at least ten times. The CDR3 loop is CASSYSQGQVYGYTF. The DNA for the CDR3 is TGTGCCAGCAGTTACTCCCAGGGACAGGTCTATGGCTACACCTTC. This rearrangement joins TRBV6-5 to TRBJ1-2, with TRBD1 identical over 8 bases. Germline CDR1 reads MNHEY; CDR2 reads SVGAGI. V shed 0 bases, J shed 4 bases, and the junction held 4 bases outside the gene matches. The length of the CDR3 is 15 residues.

The chain is built from TRBV10-1 and TRBJ2-3; the D gene is possibly TRBD1 (6 bases). This CDR3 spans 15 amino acids. The V and J ends lost 6 bases and 1 base respectively, with 14 bases between them. Per germline, CDR1 WNHNN and CDR2 SYGVQD (reference sequence). The CDR3 is CASSPGTYRTDTQYF. CDR3 nucleotides: TGCGCCAGCAGCCCCGGGACATATCGCACAGATACGCAGTATTTT.

In regard to this clonotype: A much larger clone lies one base from this, so it may be a read error. The V and J genes are TRBV29-1 and TRBJ2-1; 8 nucleotides line up with TRBD1. This CDR3 region has 14 residues. Germline V gives CDR1 SQVTM, CDR2 ANQGSEA. This CDR3 is CSVVWDRFYSEQFF. CDR3 bases: TGCAGCGTTGTTTGGGACAGGTTTTACAGTGAGCAGTTCTTC.

The chain joins TRBV20-1 to TRBJ1-1; D might be TRBD1 (5 bases). This CDR3 contains 14 residues. V lost 0 bases to trimming and J lost 1 base, with 9 bases between them. In germline, CDR1 is DFQATT, CDR2 SNEGSKA (reference sequence). CDR3 sequence: CSARDPTGNTEAFF. The CDR3 DNA reads as TGCAGTGCTAGAGATCCCACAGGGAACACTGAAGCTTTCTTT.

The J gene is TRBJ2-7, the V gene TRBV7-6, with TRBD1 as a possible D gene (5 bases). Germline-derived CDR1 and CDR2 are SGHVS and FNYEAQ. The V end lost 4 bases, the J end lost 5 bases, and 18 bases lay between the germline ends. This CDR3 comprises 15 residues. The CDR3 DNA is TGTGCCAGCAGCTCACAACCTCAGACAGTAGACGAGCAGTACTTC. Its protein product is CASSSQPQTVDEQYF.

In this sample, this clonotype turned up many times. This chain uses TRBV2 with TRBJ2-5; TRBD2 matches at 10 bases. The CDR3 is 13 amino acids. Germline V gives CDR1 SNHLY, CDR2 FYNNEI. V lost 9 bases, J lost 6 bases, and 7 bases stayed unmatched. CDR3 in DNA: TGTGCCAGTGGGGCTAGCGGGGGCAAGACCCAGTACTTC. Its translation is CASGASGGKTQYF.

The chain couples TRBV15 to TRBJ2-6; D is unclear. CDR3 length: 13 amino acids. In germline, CDR1 is LNHNV, CDR2 YYDKDF (reference sequence). V lost 5 bases and J lost 2, with 4 bases in between. CDR3 loop: CATSLPGANVLTF. The CDR3 bases are TGTGCCACCAGCTTACCTGGGGCCAACGTCCTGACTTTC.

This clonotype was seen just once. The V and J genes are TRBV14 and TRBJ1-1, with D possibly TRBD1 on 6 matching bases. CDR3 length: 14 residues. Trimming removed 6 bases at V and 5 bases at J, with 16 bases between. Germline CDR1 is SGHDN and CDR2 is FVKESK. The CDR3 DNA reads as TGTGCCAGCAGGGGGCCGGGACAAGGTACTGAAGCTTTCTTT. It is translated as CASRGPGQGTEAFF. The full variable domain, rest sourced from reference TRBV14 and TRBJ1-1, is EAGVTQFPSHSVIEKGQTVTLRCDPISGHDNLYWYRRVMGKEIKFLLHFVKESKQDESGMPNNRFLAERTGGTYSTLKVQPAELEDSGVYFCASRGPGQGTEAFFGQGTRLTVV.

At least ten counts were recorded for this clonotype. This chain joins TRBV27 and TRBJ2-3; 11 positions agree with TRBD2. The ends lost 5 bases at V and 2 bases at J; junction bases unmatched: 3. From germline, CDR1 is MNHEY and CDR2 SMNVEV (reference sequence). The CDR3 totals 15 residues. CDR3 amino acids: CASSLTSGATDTQYF. CDR3 coding DNA: TGTGCCAGCAGTCTGACTAGCGGGGCCACAGATACGCAGTATTTT.